The clone carrying this T cell receptor (beta chain) was seen a single time. These data belong to a study of T cells after somatic rescue of genetic block. V dropped 3 bases and J dropped 6; count of bases not matched to a gene: 0. The germline CDR1 and CDR2 sequences are KGHSH and LQKENI. The CDR3 is 14 amino acids. Produced via immunoSEQ multiplex PCR; TCRdb's table is partial and in-frame only. The sample includes tens of thousands of clones, around 96% of them seen just once. This chain connects TRBV18 to TRBJ2-1, with 12 positions matching TRBD2. The sample was peripheral blood mononuclear cells (PBMCs). The sequence derives from a child younger than two. The CDR3 sequence is CASSPGLAGNEQFF. CDR3 DNA sequence: TGTGCCAGCTCACCGGGACTAGCGGGCAATGAGCAGTTCTTC.